The 25 T cell receptor beta chains in this list originate from one sample, sequenced in a study of control samples from healthy donors and cancer patients. Produced via immunoSEQ multiplex PCR; TCRdb's table is partial and in-frame only. The sample carries around 230,000 clones, just under 95% recorded once. The sample comprised blood. The source is a man aged 50-59 years in good health.

The chain links TRBV18 to TRBJ1-2; D perhaps matches TRBD1 (5 bases). The germline V and J ends were trimmed by 6 bases and 4 bases, with 12 bases remaining between them. CDR1 is KGHSH and CDR2 is LQKENI in the germline V gene. CDR3 size: 13 residues. CDR3 bases: TGTGCCAGCTCTCTAGCCGGGGGCTATGGCTACACCTTC. Amino acids: CASSLAGGYGYTF.

To note about this clone: An end of the junction does not agree with germline; a read error may underlie this. The rearrangement links TRBV7-7 to TRBJ2-2, with 9 bases matching TRBD1. This CDR3 contains 15 residues. Germline CDR1 reads SSHAT; CDR2 reads FNYEAQ (reference sequence). CDR3 DNA: TGTGCTAGCAGCTACAGGGGGCGCGACACCGGGGAGCTGTTTTTT. The encoded protein is CASSYRGRDTGELFF. Using reference TRBV7-7 and TRBJ2-2 for the parts outside the CDR3, the full variable domain is GAGVSQSPRYKVTKRGQDVTLRCDPISSHATLYWYQQALGQGPEFLTYFNYEAQPDKSGLPSDRFSAERPEGSISTLTIQRTEQRDSAMYRCASSYRGRDTGELFFGEGSRLTVL.

The chain has TRBV6-2 or TRBV6-3 and TRBJ2-3; the match to TRBD1 covers 7 bases. In germline, CDR1 is MNHEY, CDR2 SVGEGT. Trimming removed 5 bases from V and 14 bases from J; junction bases left unmatched: 13. The CDR3 spans 13 residues. Written as DNA, the CDR3 is TGTGCCAGCAGTGCGTCCTGGGACAGCGCGCTGTATTTT. This sequence encodes CASSASWDSALYF.

This clone was picked up a small number of times. This chain joins TRBV6-5 and TRBJ2-6; D unclear. In germline, CDR1 is MNHEY, CDR2 SVGAGI. There are 15 residues in the CDR3. V was pared by 4 bases and J by 0 bases, with 7 bases between. The CDR3 region is CASSWQNSGANVLTF. CDR3 nucleotides: TGTGCCAGCAGTTGGCAAAACTCTGGGGCCAACGTCCTGACTTTC.

V and J are TRBV18 and TRBJ2-5, with D unclear. The CDR3 runs to 11 residues. V was shortened by 4 bases and J by 2 bases, with 2 bases between the two germline ends. CDR1 and CDR2 (germline): KGHSH, LQKENI. CDR3: CASSRQETQYF. The CDR3 coding sequence is TGTGCCAGCTCACGTCAAGAGACCCAGTACTTC.

This clone has only one observation. V usage is TRBV16 and J usage is TRBJ1-5; D unresolved. The CDR3 runs to 14 residues. Trimming took off 2 bases at V and 3 bases at J, with 8 bases between the two ends. Germline loops: CDR1 KGHSY, CDR2 FQNENV. The CDR3 nucleotides read TGTGCCAGCAGCCAACGGCCGGACAATCAGCCCCAGCATTTT. Protein product: CASSQRPDNQPQHF.

A word on this clone: The sample has other DNA sequences that encode this CDR3 too. The chain carries TRBV5-1 and TRBJ2-2; the D gene is possibly TRBD1 (5 bases). From germline, CDR1 is SGHRS and CDR2 YFSETQ. This CDR3 is 15 amino acids long. The V end was cut by 0 bases, the J end by 1 base, with 7 bases between. In DNA form, the CDR3 reads TGCGCCAGCAGCTTGGGACAGCTGAACACCGGGGAGCTGTTTTTT. This encodes CASSLGQLNTGELFF.

This clone is a singleton in its sample. This chain uses TRBV7-2 with TRBJ2-7; D is ambiguous. Germline CDR1 and CDR2: SGHTA and FQGNSA. V was cut by 3 bases and J by 1 base, with 10 bases left in between. The length of the CDR3 is 14 residues. CDR3 residues: CASSFAGLSYEQYF. CDR3 DNA sequence: TGTGCCAGCAGCTTCGCTGGTCTGTCCTACGAGCAGTACTTC.

This chain joins TRBV6-6 and TRBJ1-1, with D hard to call. The CDR3 has 15 residues. V dropped 1 base and J dropped 1 base, with 10 bases sitting between them. Germline loops: CDR1 MNHNY, CDR2 SVGAGI (reference sequence). CDR3 sequence reads: CASSYLISGNTEAFF. CDR3 nucleotide sequence: TGTGCCAGCAGTTACTTAATATCAGGGAACACTGAAGCTTTCTTT.

The chain couples TRBV10-3 to TRBJ1-3; no clear D gene. With 8 bases removed from V and 0 bases from J, the gap between germline ends came to 11 bases. Germline assignment: CDR1 ENHRY and CDR2 SYGVKD. The length of the CDR3 is 14 residues. CDR3 nucleotide sequence: TGTGCCATCGGATCGACGAACTCTGGAAACACCATATATTTT. Residues: CAIGSTNSGNTIYF.

On this clone itself: Mismatch with germline at one junction end may stem from a read error. The chain uses TRBV11-2 and TRBJ1-6; perhaps TRBD1 as D (6 bases). Germline CDR1 and CDR2: SGHAT and FQNNGV. The CDR3 is 14 residues long. CDR3 amino acids: CVSSAGGLNSPLHF. CDR3 in DNA: TGTGTCAGCAGCGCCGGGGGCCTCAATTCACCCCTCCACTTT.

The chain couples TRBV19 to TRBJ1-5; 11 bases are a match to TRBD1. CDR3 length: 15 residues. The J segment lost 5 bases and the V segment lost 8 bases, leaving 8 bases of the junction unmatched. Germline loops: CDR1 LNHDA, CDR2 SQIVND (reference sequence). This chain's CDR3 is CASGWTGGRDQPQHF. In nucleotides, the CDR3 is TGTGCCAGTGGATGGACAGGGGGCAGGGATCAGCCCCAGCATTTT. The variable domain in full, with the rest retrieved from reference TRBV19 and TRBJ1-5, is DGGITQSPKYLFRKEGQNVTLSCEQNLNHDAMYWYRQDPGQGLRLIYYSQIVNDFQKGDIAEGYSVSREKKESFPLTVTSAQKNPTAFYLCASGWTGGRDQPQHFGDGTRLSIL.

The genes are TRBV18 and TRBJ1-5, with D hard to call. Per the germline V gene, CDR1 is KGHSH and CDR2 is LQKENI. The CDR3 is 13 residues long. V lost 4 bases to trimming and J lost 4 bases, with 8 bases between them. This CDR3 reads CASSQGVNQPQHF. The CDR3 DNA is TGTGCCAGCTCACAGGGAGTTAATCAGCCCCAGCATTTT.

In this sample, this clone turned up a few times. The CDR3 bases are TGCAGTGCTAGTAGGGCAGGGGGCTCAACTAACTATGGCTACACCTTC. Its translation is CSASRAGGSTNYGYTF. The gene calls are TRBV20-1 and TRBJ1-2; TRBD1 matches at 8 bases. There are 16 residues in the CDR3. Germline V gene sequence: CDR1 DFQATT, CDR2 SNEGSKA (reference sequence). V dropped 3 bases and J dropped 0; count of bases not matched to a gene: 9.

The V and J genes are TRBV19 and TRBJ1-3; 8 bases are a match to TRBD1. J gave up 0 bases and V 8 bases, and 6 bases lay outside the gene matches. CDR1 and CDR2 (germline): LNHDA, SQIVND (reference sequence). The CDR3 sequence is 15 residues long. The CDR3 bases are TGTGCCAGTTACTCCAGGGGGCTCTCTGGAAACACCATATATTTT. Translating it yields CASYSRGLSGNTIYF.

The V call is TRBV28, the J call TRBJ1-3; unclear D gene. V lost 8 bases, J lost 0 bases, and 17 bases lay in between. Germline values: CDR1 MDHEN, CDR2 SYDVKM. The CDR3 loop spans 16 amino acids. Here the CDR3 reads CASSSGVLHSGNTIYF. The CDR3 DNA reads as TGTGCCAGCTCATCCGGGGTTCTACACTCTGGAAACACCATATATTTT. The whole variable domain, remainder taken from reference TRBV28 and TRBJ1-3, is DVKVTQSSRYLVKRTGEKVFLECVQDMDHENMFWYRQDPGLGLRLIYFSYDVKMKEKGDIPEGYSVSREKKERFSLILESASTNQTSMYLCASSSGVLHSGNTIYFGEGSWLTVV.

V and J are TRBV27 and TRBJ2-3; either TRBD1 or TRBD2 may supply D (6 bases each). This CDR3 is 13 amino acids long. Germline-derived CDR1 and CDR2 are MNHEY and SMNVEV (reference sequence). The V end was cut by 6 bases, the J end by 6 bases, with 13 bases between. The CDR3 bases are TGTGCCAGCAGGTCGGGGGCCGGGGATACGCAGTATTTT. Protein sequence: CASRSGAGDTQYF.

The chain links TRBV7-2 to TRBJ2-7; possibly TRBD1 for D (5 bases). Germline CDR1 is SGHTA and CDR2 is FQGNSA. The CDR3 runs to 14 residues. V lost 3 bases and J 3 bases, leaving 12 bases between the germline ends. CDR3 in amino acids: CASSLDTAYYEQYF. CDR3 sequence (DNA): TGTGCCAGCAGCTTGGACACAGCCTACTACGAGCAGTACTTC.

The chain carries TRBV9 and TRBJ1-2; the match to TRBD1 covers 8 bases. J was trimmed by 6 bases and V by 1 base; bases with no gene match: 2. CDR1 is SGDLS, CDR2 YYNGEE, per germline. This CDR3 has 13 amino acids. CDR3 residues: CASSVQGAHGYTF. CDR3 DNA sequence: TGTGCCAGCAGCGTACAGGGGGCTCATGGCTACACCTTC.

This clone was counted a single time. V is TRBV7-9 and J is TRBJ1-3, with D perhaps TRBD1 (6 bases). The CDR3 is 13 amino acids. Trimming removed 5 bases at V and 8 bases at J, with 13 bases between. From germline, CDR1 is SEHNR and CDR2 FQNEAQ (reference sequence). DNA of the CDR3: TGTGCCAGCAGCCTCGAGAAGGGGGACACCATATATTTT. Translated, it gives CASSLEKGDTIYF.

CDR3 bases: TGTGCCAGCAGTGATACAGCCCAAGAGACCCAGTACTTC. This encodes CASSDTAQETQYF. The chain couples TRBV2 to TRBJ2-5, with unresolved D. The length of the CDR3 is 13 residues. The germline V gene encodes CDR1 SNHLY and CDR2 FYNNEI. Deletions cut 3 bases from V and 1 base from J, with 6 bases between. The full variable domain, with the rest looked up from reference TRBV2 and TRBJ2-5, is EPEVTQTPSHQVTQMGQEVILRCVPISNHLYFYWYRQILGQKVEFLVSFYNNEISEKSEIFDDQFSVERPDGSNFTLKIRSTKLEDSAMYFCASSDTAQETQYFGPGTRLLVL.

V gene TRBV9 combines with J gene TRBJ2-1; possibly TRBD2 for D (6 bases). Trimming left V 3 bases short and J 8 bases short, with 24 bases between. CDR1 is SGDLS and CDR2 is YYNGEE in the germline V gene. This CDR3 is 17 amino acids long. The CDR3 loop is CASSAPGTPLPGDEQFF. The CDR3 bases are TGTGCCAGCAGCGCCCCAGGGACTCCCTTACCGGGCGATGAGCAGTTCTTC.

V is TRBV28 and J is TRBJ1-2, with 8 positions matching TRBD1. Per germline, CDR1 MDHEN and CDR2 SYDVKM. V gave up 5 bases and J gave up 1 base; unmatched junction bases: 9. CDR3 size: 16 residues. The CDR3 coding sequence is TGTGCCAGCAGTACCTCTTGGACAGGGATTAACTATGGCTACACCTTC. This translates into CASSTSWTGINYGYTF.

The chain is built from TRBV6-6 and TRBJ2-5; 8 bases are shared with TRBD2. The V segment lost 4 bases and the J segment 1 base; nucleotides outside the gene matches: 5. Germline V gene lookup returns CDR1 MNHNY and CDR2 SVGAGI (reference sequence). The CDR3 is 15 amino acids. The CDR3 region has the DNA TGTGCCAGCAGTTTTGGCGGGGGGCCCCAAGAGACCCAGTACTTC. It encodes CASSFGGGPQETQYF.

The rearrangement links TRBV27 to TRBJ1-5, with D uncertain. The CDR3 has 15 residues. With 0 bases removed from V and 4 bases from J, the gap between germline ends came to 10 bases. Per the germline V gene, CDR1 is MNHEY and CDR2 is SMNVEV (reference sequence). The CDR3 loop reads CASSLSTPDNQPQHF. The CDR3 bases are TGTGCCAGCAGTTTATCGACACCAGATAATCAGCCCCAGCATTTT.